This T cell receptor beta chain appears in the sequencing data of a study of pediatric ulcerative colitis. Background on the study: Disease was pancolitis in seven and left-sided in two, histology-confirmed. Study findings and constraints: A couple of rectal clonotypes were found only in ulcerative colitis patients, all of them. Acute severe colitis showed lower rectal diversity from clonal expansions.

The rectum was sampled with one to two pinch biopsies at colonoscopy. No immunosuppressive drugs were given to ulcerative colitis patients before diagnostic colonoscopy. Comments on this clone: Its specificity is not known.

The table came from immunoSEQ multiplex PCR; TCRdb's copy has only in-frame clones and leaves some out. The table has tens of thousands of clones, roughly 71% seen once. Material: gut tissue. This TCR was recovered from a boy under 18 with severe ulcerative colitis.

CDR3: CASSETSRSVANTGELFF. The CDR3 DNA follows: TGTGCCAGCAGTGAAACCTCCCGCTCTGTGGCGAACACCGGGGAGCTGTTTTTT. The chain couples TRBV6-1 to TRBJ2-2, with D uncertain. This CDR3 contains 18 residues. CDR1 is MNHNS and CDR2 is SASEGT in the germline V gene. The V end lost 2 bases, the J end lost 0 bases, and 16 bases lay between the germline ends.